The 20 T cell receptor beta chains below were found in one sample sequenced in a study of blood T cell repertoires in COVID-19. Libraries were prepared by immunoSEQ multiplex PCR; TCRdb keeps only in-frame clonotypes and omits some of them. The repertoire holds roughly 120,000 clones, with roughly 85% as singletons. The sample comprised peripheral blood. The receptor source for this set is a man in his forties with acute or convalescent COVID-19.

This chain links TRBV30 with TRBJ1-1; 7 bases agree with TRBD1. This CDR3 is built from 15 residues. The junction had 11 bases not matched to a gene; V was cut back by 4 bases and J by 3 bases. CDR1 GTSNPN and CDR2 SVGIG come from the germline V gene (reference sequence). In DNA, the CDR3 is TGTGCCTGGATCCATTGGACAGGATGGGACACTGAAGCTTTCTTT. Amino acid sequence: CAWIHWTGWDTEAFF.

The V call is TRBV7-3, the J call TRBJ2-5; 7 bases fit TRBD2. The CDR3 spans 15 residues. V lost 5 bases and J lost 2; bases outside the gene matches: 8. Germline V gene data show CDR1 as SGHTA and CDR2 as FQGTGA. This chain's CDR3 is CASSPGGSPQETQYF. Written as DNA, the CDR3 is TGTGCCAGCAGCCCGGGCGGGAGCCCTCAAGAGACCCAGTACTTC.

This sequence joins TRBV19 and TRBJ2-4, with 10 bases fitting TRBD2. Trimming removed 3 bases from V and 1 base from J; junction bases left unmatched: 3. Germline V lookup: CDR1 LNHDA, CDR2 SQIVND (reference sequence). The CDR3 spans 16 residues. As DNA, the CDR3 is TGTGCCAGTAGTATGTGGGGACTAGCGGCCAAAAACATTCAGTACTTC. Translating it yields CASSMWGLAAKNIQYF.

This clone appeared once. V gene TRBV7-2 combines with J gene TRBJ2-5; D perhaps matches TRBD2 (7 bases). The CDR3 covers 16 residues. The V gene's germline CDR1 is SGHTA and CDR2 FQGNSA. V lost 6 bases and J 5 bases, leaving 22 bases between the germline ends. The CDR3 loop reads CASSSGGVYGRETQYF. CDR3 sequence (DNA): TGTGCCAGCAGTTCTGGGGGCGTCTACGGGAGGGAGACCCAGTACTTC.

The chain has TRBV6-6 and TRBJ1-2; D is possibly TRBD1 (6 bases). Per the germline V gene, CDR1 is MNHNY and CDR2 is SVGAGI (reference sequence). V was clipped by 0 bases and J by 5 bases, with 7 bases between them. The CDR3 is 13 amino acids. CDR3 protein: CASSYSTGYGYTF. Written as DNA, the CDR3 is TGTGCCAGCAGTTACTCGACAGGATATGGCTACACCTTC.

In DNA, the CDR3 is TGTGCCAGCACCCCCGGGACTAGCGGGACTCACGAGCAGTACTTC. Its protein product is CASTPGTSGTHEQYF. The J gene is TRBJ2-7, the V gene TRBV28; 13 nucleotides match TRBD2. The trim removed 7 bases at V and 5 bases at J, leaving 8 bases unmatched. CDR3 length: 15 residues. The germline V gene has CDR1 MDHEN and CDR2 SYDVKM.

The CDR3 DNA sequence: TGTGCCAGCAGTGATAGTAGGGGGCTCTACAATGAGCAGTTCTTC. Its protein product is CASSDSRGLYNEQFF. J is TRBJ2-1 and V is TRBV2; TRBD1 matches at 7 bases. This CDR3 region has 15 residues. Germline V lookup: CDR1 SNHLY, CDR2 FYNNEI. The V segment lost 3 bases and the J segment 3 bases; nucleotides outside the gene matches: 5.

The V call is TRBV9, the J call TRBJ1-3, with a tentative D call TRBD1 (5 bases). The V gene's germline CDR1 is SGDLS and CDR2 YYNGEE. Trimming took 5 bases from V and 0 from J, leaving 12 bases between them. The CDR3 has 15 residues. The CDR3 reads CASSTTAFSGNTIYF. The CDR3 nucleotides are TGTGCCAGCAGTACGACAGCTTTCTCTGGAAACACCATATATTTT.

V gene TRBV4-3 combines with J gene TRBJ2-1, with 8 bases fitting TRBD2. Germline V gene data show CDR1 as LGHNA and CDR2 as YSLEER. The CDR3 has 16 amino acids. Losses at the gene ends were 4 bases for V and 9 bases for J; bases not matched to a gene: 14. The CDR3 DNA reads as TGCGCCAGCAGCCGGGGTCGCGGGGGGCCCCTCGTTGAGCAGTTCTTC. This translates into CASSRGRGGPLVEQFF.

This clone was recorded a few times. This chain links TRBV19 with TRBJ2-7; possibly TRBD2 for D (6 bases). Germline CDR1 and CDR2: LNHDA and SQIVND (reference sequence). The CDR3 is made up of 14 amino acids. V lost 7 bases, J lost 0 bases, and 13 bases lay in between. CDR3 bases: TGTGCCAGTAACGGACTACCAGCCTCCTACGAGCAGTACTTC. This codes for CASNGLPASYEQYF.

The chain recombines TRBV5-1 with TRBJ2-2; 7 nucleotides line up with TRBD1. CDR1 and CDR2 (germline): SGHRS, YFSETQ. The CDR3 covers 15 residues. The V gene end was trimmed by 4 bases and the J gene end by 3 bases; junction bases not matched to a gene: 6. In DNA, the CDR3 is TGCGCCAGCAGCCCCCGGGACAGCTACACCGGGGAGCTGTTTTTT. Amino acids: CASSPRDSYTGELFF.

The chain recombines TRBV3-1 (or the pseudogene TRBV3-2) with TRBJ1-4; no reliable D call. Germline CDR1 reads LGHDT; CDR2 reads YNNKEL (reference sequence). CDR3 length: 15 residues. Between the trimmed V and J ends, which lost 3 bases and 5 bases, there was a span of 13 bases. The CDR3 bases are TGTGCCAGCAGCCACCTCTACAGTCAGAATGAAAAACTGTTTTTT. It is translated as CASSHLYSQNEKLFF.

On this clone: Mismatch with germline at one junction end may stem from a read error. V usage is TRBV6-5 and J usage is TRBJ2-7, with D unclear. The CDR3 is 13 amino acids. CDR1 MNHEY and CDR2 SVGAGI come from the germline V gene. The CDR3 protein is CASSSPTRGQFSF. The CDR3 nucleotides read TGTGCCAGCAGTTCCCCGACGAGAGGCCAATTTAGCTTC.

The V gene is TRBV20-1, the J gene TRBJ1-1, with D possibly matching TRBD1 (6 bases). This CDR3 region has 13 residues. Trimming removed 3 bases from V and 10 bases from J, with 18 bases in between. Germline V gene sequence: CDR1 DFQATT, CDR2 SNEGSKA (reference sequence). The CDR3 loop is CSASRRGGPSAFF. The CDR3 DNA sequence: TGCAGTGCTAGTCGGAGGGGGGGGCCTTCAGCTTTCTTT.

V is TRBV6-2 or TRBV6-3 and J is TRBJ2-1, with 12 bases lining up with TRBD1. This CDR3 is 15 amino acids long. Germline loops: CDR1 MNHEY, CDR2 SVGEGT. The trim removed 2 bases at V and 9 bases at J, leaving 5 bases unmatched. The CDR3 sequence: CASSYRDRGLVEQFF. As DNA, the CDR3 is TGTGCCAGCAGTTACCGGGACAGGGGGCTGGTTGAGCAGTTCTTC.

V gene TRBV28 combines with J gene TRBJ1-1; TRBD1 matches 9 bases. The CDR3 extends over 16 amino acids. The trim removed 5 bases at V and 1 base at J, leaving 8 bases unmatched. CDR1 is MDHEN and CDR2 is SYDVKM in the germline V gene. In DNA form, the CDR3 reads TGTGCCAGCAGTCTTTGGACAGGGGCCTCGAACACTGAAGCTTTCTTT. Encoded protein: CASSLWTGASNTEAFF.

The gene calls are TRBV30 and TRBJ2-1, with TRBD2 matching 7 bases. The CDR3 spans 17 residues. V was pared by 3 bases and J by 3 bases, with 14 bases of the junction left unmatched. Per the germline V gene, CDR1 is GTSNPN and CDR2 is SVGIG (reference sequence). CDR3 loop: CAWSGGGAGALYNEQFF. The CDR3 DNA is TGTGCCTGGAGCGGCGGTGGGGCGGGAGCCCTCTACAATGAGCAGTTCTTC. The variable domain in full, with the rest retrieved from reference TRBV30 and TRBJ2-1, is SQTIHQWPATLVQPVGSPLSLECTVEGTSNPNLYWYRQAAGRGLQLLFYSVGIGQISSEVPQNLSASRPQDRQFILSSKKLLLSDSGFYLCAWSGGGAGALYNEQFFGPGTRLTVL.

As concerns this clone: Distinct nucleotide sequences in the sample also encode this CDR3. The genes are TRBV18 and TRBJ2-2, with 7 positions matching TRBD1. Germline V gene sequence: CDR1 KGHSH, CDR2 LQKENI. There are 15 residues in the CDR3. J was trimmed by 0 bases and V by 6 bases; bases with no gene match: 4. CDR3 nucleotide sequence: TGTGCCAGCTCCCTGGGACAGTCGAACACCGGGGAGCTGTTTTTT. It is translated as CASSLGQSNTGELFF.

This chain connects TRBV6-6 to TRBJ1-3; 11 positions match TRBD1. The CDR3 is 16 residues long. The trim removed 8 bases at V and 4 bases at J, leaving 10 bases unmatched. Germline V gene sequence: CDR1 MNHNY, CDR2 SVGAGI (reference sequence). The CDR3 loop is CASVFGQGARGNTIYF. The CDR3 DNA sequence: TGTGCCAGCGTTTTTGGACAGGGGGCGCGAGGAAACACCATATATTTT.

CDR3 region: CASSYGDRVRATQYF. The CDR3 DNA is TGTGCCAGCAGTTATGGGGACAGGGTGCGAGCTACGCAGTATTTT. The chain is built from TRBV25-1 and TRBJ2-3; 9 bases are a match to TRBD1. Trimming at V came to 5 bases and at J to 8 bases, leaving 11 bases not matched to a gene. The germline CDR1 and CDR2 sequences are MGHDK and SYGVNS. The CDR3 runs to 15 residues.